The 7 T cell receptor beta chains reported below all come from one sample, sequenced in a study of shared clonotypes between healthy human individuals (TCRdb year 2020). For the CD8 naive samples, CD45RO-negative cells were positively selected for CCR7, yielding a CD45RA+CCR7+ population from which TemRA cells were excluded. Libraries came from the immunoSEQ multiplex PCR assay. TCRdb mirrors the immuneACCESS table, restricted to in-frame sequences. Some clones are absent from its copies; in checked studies, under half trace to an unresolved V gene, and the reason for the others is unknown. This sample comprises some 2,100,000 clones, 85% to 95% of them detected only once. Of the sample, about 1.8% falls within the top ten clones. The specimen sequenced was naive CD8+ T cells from PBMCs. The cell subset or site label, as the study defines it: CD45RA+CCR7+. The source is a man younger than 30 in good health. Some clones in this sample may be carry-over from other donors' samples.

The CDR3 nucleotides are TGTGCCAGCACCTCCGACCTCTACGAGCAGTACTTC. It yields the protein CASTSDLYEQYF. The chain combines TRBV6-1 with TRBJ2-7; the D is unclear. The CDR3 runs 12 residues. Germline CDR1 and CDR2: MNHNS and SASEGT. Trimming took off 7 bases at V and 3 bases at J, with 10 bases between the two ends.

The V and J genes are TRBV4-1 and TRBJ2-7; D gene ambiguous. The CDR3 is 15 amino acids. Trimming stripped 0 bases from V and 2 bases from J, with 11 bases between. CDR1 MGHRA and CDR2 YSYEKL come from the germline V gene. Here the CDR3 DNA reads TGCGCCAGCAGCCAAGATGGCGCAGTAGCCTACGAGCAGTACTTC. This translates into CASSQDGAVAYEQYF.

The J gene is TRBJ2-3, the V gene TRBV4-3, with D possibly matching TRBD2 (5 bases). The CDR3 extends over 16 amino acids. V was shortened by 0 bases and J by 0 bases, with 10 bases between the two germline ends. Germline lookup yields CDR1 LGHNA and CDR2 YSLEER. CDR3: CASSQEDKRSTDTQYF. The CDR3, as DNA: TGCGCCAGCAGCCAAGAAGATAAGCGGAGCACAGATACGCAGTATTTT.

The chain employs TRBV4-1 and TRBJ2-1; D may be TRBD1 or TRBD2 (5 bases each). The germline gives CDR1 MGHRA, CDR2 YSYEKL. V dropped 2 bases and J dropped 4 bases, with 18 bases sitting between them. The CDR3 length is 17 residues. This CDR3 is CASSQSPGPKFYNEQFF. The CDR3 coding sequence is TGCGCCAGCAGCCAATCCCCGGGACCAAAATTTTACAATGAGCAGTTCTTC.

The J gene is TRBJ2-7, the V gene TRBV6-5; TRBD2 agrees at 7 bases. The CDR3 is made up of 16 amino acids. With V trimmed by 0 bases and J by 0 bases, 5 bases remained unmatched. The germline gives CDR1 MNHEY, CDR2 SVGAGI. CDR3 DNA: TGTGCCAGCAGTTACTCAAGCGGGACCTTCTCCTACGAGCAGTACTTC. It encodes CASSYSSGTFSYEQYF.

The chain recombines TRBV4-1 with TRBJ2-5; D may be TRBD1 or TRBD2 (5 bases each). From germline, CDR1 is MGHRA and CDR2 YSYEKL. With 4 bases removed from V and 5 bases from J, the gap between germline ends came to 14 bases. This CDR3 comprises 14 residues. In DNA form, the CDR3 reads TGCGCCAGCAGCCCGGGACCGGCAGGGGAGACCCAGTACTTC. This codes for CASSPGPAGETQYF.

The chain couples TRBV27 to TRBJ1-3; TRBD1 matches 11 bases. The germline V gene has CDR1 MNHEY and CDR2 SMNVEV (reference sequence). The CDR3 contains 14 residues. Unmatched junction bases numbered 2, after V lost 8 bases and J lost 2 bases. CDR3: CASADRGPGNTIYF. CDR3 in DNA: TGTGCCAGCGCGGACAGGGGGCCTGGAAACACCATATATTTT.